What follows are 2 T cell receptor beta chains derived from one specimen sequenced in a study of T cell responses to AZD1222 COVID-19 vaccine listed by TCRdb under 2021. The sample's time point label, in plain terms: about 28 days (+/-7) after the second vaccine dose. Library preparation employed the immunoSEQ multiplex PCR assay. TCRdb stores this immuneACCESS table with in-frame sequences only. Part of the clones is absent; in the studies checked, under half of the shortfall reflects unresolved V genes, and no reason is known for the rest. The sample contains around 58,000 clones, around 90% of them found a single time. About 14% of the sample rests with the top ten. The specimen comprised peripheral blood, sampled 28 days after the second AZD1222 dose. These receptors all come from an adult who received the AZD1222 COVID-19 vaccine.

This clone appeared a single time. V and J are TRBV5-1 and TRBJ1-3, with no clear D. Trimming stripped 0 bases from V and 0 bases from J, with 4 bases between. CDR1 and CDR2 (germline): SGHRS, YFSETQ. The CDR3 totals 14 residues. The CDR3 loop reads CASSLGSSGNTIYF. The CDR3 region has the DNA TGCGCCAGCAGCTTGGGGAGCTCTGGAAACACCATATATTTT. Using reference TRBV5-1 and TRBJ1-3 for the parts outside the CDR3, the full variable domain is KAGVTQTPRYLIKTRGQQVTLSCSPISGHRSVSWYQQTPGQGLQFLFEYFSETQRNKGNFPGRFSGRQFSNSRSEMNVSTLELGDSALYLCASSLGSSGNTIYFGEGSWLTVV.

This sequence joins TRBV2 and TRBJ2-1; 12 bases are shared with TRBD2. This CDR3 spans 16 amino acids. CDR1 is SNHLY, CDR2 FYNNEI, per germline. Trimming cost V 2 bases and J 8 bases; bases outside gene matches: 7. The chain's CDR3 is CASSERLAGDLHEQFF. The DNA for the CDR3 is TGTGCCAGCAGTGAAAGACTAGCGGGAGACCTCCATGAGCAGTTCTTC.